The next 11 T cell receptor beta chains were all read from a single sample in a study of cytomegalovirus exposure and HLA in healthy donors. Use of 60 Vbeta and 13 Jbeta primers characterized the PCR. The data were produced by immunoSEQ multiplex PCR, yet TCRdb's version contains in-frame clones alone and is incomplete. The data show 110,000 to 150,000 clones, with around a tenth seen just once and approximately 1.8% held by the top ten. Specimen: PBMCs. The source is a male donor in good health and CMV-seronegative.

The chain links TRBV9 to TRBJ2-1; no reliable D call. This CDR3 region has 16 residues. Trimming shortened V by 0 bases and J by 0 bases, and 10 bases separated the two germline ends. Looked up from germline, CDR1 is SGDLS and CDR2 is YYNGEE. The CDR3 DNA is TGTGCCAGCAGCGTAGGGGCTCTACTCTCCTACAATGAGCAGTTCTTC. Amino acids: CASSVGALLSYNEQFF. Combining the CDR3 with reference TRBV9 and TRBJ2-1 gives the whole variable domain DSGVTQTPKHLITATGQRVTLRCSPRSGDLSVYWYQQSLDQGLQFLIQYYNGEERAKGNILERFSAQQFPDLHSELNLSSLELGDSALYFCASSVGALLSYNEQFFGPGTRLTVL.

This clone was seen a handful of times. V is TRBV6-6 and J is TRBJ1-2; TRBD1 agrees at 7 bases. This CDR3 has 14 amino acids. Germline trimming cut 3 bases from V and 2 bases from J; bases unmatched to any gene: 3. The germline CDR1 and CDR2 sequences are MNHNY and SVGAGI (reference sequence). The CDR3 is CASSYKGQNYGYTF. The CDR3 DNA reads TGTGCCAGCAGTTATAAGGGACAGAACTATGGCTACACCTTC.

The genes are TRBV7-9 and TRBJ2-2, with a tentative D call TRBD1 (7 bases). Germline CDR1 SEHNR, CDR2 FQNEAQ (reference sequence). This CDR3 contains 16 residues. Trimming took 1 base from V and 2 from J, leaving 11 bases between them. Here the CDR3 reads CASSLGRDSNTGELFF. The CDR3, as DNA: TGTGCCAGCAGCTTAGGGCGGGACAGTAACACCGGGGAGCTGTTTTTT. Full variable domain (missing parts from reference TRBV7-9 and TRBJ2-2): DTGVSQNPRHKITKRGQNVTFRCDPISEHNRLYWYRQTLGQGPEFLTYFQNEAQLEKSRLLSDRFSAERPKGSFSTLEIQRTEQGDSAMYLCASSLGRDSNTGELFFGEGSRLTVL.

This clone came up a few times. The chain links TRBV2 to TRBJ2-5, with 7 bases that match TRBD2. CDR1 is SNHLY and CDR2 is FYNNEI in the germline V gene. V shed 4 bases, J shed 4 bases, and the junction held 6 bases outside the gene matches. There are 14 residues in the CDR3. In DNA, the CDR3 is TGTGCCAGCAGTGCGGGGGGTTCCCTAGAGACCCAGTACTTC. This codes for CASSAGGSLETQYF.

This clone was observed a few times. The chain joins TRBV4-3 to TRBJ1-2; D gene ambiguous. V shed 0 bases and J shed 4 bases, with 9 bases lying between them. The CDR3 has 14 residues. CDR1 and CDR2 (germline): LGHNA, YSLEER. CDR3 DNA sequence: TGCGCCAGCAGCCAAGAAATTGGGAGCTATGGCTACACCTTC. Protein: CASSQEIGSYGYTF.

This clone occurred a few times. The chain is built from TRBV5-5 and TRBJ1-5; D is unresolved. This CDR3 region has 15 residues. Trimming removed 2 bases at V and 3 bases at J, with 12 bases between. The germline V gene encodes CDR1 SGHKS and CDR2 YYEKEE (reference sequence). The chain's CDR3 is CASSFFPGNNQPQHF. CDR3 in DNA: TGTGCCAGCAGCTTTTTCCCCGGGAACAATCAGCCCCAGCATTTT.

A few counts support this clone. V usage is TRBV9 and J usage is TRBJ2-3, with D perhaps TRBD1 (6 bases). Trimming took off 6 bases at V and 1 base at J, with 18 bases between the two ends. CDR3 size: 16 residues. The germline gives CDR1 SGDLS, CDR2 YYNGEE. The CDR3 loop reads CASTLGAVRGTDTQYF. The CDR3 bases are TGTGCCAGCACCCTGGGGGCAGTCCGCGGCACAGATACGCAGTATTTT.

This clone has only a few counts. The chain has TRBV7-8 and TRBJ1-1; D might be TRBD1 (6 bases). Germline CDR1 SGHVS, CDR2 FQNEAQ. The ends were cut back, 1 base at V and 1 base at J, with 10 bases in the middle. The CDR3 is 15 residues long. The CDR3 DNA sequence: TGTGCCAGCAGCTTAGTGGGCAGGGGGAACACTGAAGCTTTCTTT. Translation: CASSLVGRGNTEAFF. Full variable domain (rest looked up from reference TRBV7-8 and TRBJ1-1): GAGVSQSPRYKVAKRGQDVALRCDPISGHVSLFWYQQALGQGPEFLTYFQNEAQLDKSGLPSDRFFAERPEGSVSTLKIQRTQQEDSAVYLCASSLVGRGNTEAFFGQGTRLTVV.

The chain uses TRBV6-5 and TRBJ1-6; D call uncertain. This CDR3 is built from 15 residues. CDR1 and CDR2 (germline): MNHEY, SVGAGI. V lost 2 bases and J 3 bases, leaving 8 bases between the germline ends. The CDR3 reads CASSYREGYNSPLHF. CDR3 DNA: TGTGCCAGCAGTTACAGGGAGGGCTATAATTCACCCCTCCACTTT.

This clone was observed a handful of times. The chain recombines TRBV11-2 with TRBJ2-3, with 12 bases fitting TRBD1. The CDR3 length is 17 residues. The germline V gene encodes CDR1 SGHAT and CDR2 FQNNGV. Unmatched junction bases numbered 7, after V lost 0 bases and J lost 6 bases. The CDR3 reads CASSLDGTGGASDTQYF. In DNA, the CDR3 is TGTGCCAGCAGCTTAGATGGGACAGGGGGCGCATCGGATACGCAGTATTTT.

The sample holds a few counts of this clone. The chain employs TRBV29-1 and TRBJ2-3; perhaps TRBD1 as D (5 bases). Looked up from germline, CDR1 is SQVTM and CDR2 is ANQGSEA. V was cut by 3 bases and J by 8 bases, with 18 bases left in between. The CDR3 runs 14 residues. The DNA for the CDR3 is TGCAGCGTTGATGCAGGGCTTGTTTCGGTTACGCAGTATTTT. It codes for CSVDAGLVSVTQYF.